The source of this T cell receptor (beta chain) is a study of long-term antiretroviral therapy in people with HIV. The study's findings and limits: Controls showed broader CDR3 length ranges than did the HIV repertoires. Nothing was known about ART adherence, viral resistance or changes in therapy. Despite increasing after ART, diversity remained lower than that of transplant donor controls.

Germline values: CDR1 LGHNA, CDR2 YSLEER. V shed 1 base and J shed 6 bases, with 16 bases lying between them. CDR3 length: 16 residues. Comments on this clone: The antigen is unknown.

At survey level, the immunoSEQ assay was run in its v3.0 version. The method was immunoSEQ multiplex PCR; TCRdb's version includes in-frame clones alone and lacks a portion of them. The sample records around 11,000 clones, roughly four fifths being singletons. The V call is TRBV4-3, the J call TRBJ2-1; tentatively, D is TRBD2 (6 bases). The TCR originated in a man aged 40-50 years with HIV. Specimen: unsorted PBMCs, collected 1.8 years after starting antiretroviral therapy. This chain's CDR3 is CASSQAYYGSPNEQFF. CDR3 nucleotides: TGCGCCAGCAGCCAAGCTTATTACGGGAGTCCCAATGAGCAGTTCTTC.